Below are 28 T cell receptor beta chains sequenced from a single sample in a study of cytomegalovirus exposure and HLA in healthy donors. The PCR employed 60 Vbeta primers together with 13 Jbeta primers. The table came from immunoSEQ multiplex PCR; TCRdb's copy has only in-frame clones and leaves some out. The profile covers over 100,000 clones, with approximately 90% appearing a single time and around 5.2% taken by the ten largest. Sequences were obtained from PBMCs. The receptors were gathered from a woman younger than 45 in good health and CMV-seronegative.

The V call is TRBV2, the J call TRBJ2-2, with 9 bases fitting TRBD1. Unmatched junction bases numbered 9, after V lost 6 bases and J lost 4 bases. Per germline, CDR1 SNHLY and CDR2 FYNNEI. The CDR3 extends over 16 amino acids. This CDR3 is CASRNTGGSSTGELFF. CDR3 in DNA: TGTGCCAGCAGGAATACAGGGGGCTCTAGCACCGGGGAGCTGTTTTTT.

The genes are TRBV5-8 and TRBJ2-1; 14 bases line up with TRBD2. V lost 4 bases and J lost 9; bases outside the gene matches: 15. The V gene's germline CDR1 is SGHTS and CDR2 YDEGEE. The CDR3 loop spans 18 amino acids. The CDR3 reads CASSLLGLAGDQLREQFF. The CDR3 region has the DNA TGTGCCAGCAGCCTCCTGGGACTAGCGGGAGACCAGTTGCGTGAGCAGTTCTTC.

This clone appeared a few times. CDR3 DNA sequence: TGCGCCAGCAGCTTGGACAGGAACACTGAAGCTTTCTTT. Amino acid sequence: CASSLDRNTEAFF. The chain uses TRBV5-1 and TRBJ1-1; D is uncertain. Trimming shortened V by 0 bases and J by 1 base, and 4 bases separated the two germline ends. Germline CDR1 reads SGHRS; CDR2 reads YFSETQ. The CDR3 totals 13 residues.

The chain uses TRBV5-8 and TRBJ2-1; 11 bases are shared with TRBD2. This CDR3 contains 17 residues. The trim removed 3 bases at V and 6 bases at J, leaving 11 bases unmatched. CDR1 and CDR2 (germline): SGHTS, YDEGEE. CDR3 nucleotides: TGTGCCAGCAGCTCACACGTAGCGGGGGGGTTAGTCAATGAGCAGTTCTTC. It specifies CASSSHVAGGLVNEQFF.

The J gene is TRBJ2-3, the V gene TRBV28; the D gene is possibly TRBD2 (5 bases). The CDR3 spans 13 residues. Trimming removed 7 bases from V and 3 bases from J, with 11 bases in between. Looked up from germline, CDR1 is MDHEN and CDR2 is SYDVKM. CDR3 sequence: CASINRGTDTQYF. The DNA for the CDR3 is TGTGCCAGCATTAACAGAGGGACAGATACGCAGTATTTT.

The rearrangement joins TRBV7-9 to TRBJ2-5; 8 nucleotides align to TRBD1. CDR1 and CDR2 from the germline V gene are SEHNR and FQNEAQ (reference sequence). CDR3 length: 17 residues. The V segment lost 1 base and the J segment 5 bases; nucleotides outside the gene matches: 12. The CDR3 sequence is CASSLGSAGGLRETQYF. CDR3 coding DNA: TGTGCCAGCAGCTTAGGGTCCGCAGGGGGCTTAAGGGAGACCCAGTACTTC. Full variable domain (rest looked up from reference TRBV7-9 and TRBJ2-5): DTGVSQNPRHKITKRGQNVTFRCDPISEHNRLYWYRQTLGQGPEFLTYFQNEAQLEKSRLLSDRFSAERPKGSFSTLEIQRTEQGDSAMYLCASSLGSAGGLRETQYFGPGTRLLVL.

J is TRBJ2-3 and V is TRBV4-3; 8 positions match TRBD2. Losses at the gene ends were 0 bases for V and 6 bases for J; bases not matched to a gene: 11. Germline V gives CDR1 LGHNA, CDR2 YSLEER. This CDR3 is 17 amino acids long. The CDR3 reads CASSQEGRLARGDTQYF. CDR3 nucleotides: TGCGCCAGCAGCCAAGAGGGACGACTAGCGCGAGGGGATACGCAGTATTTT.

This sequence joins TRBV2 and TRBJ2-7; TRBD2 matches 7 bases. V was clipped by 9 bases and J by 4 bases; unmatched bases: 12. This CDR3 has 14 amino acids. The germline V gene encodes CDR1 SNHLY and CDR2 FYNNEI. The CDR3 bases are TGTGCCAGTTGTAGCGGCCTAGCGGATTACGAGCAGTACTTC. It encodes CASCSGLADYEQYF.

The V and J genes are TRBV2 and TRBJ1-5; D not resolved. Germline V gene data show CDR1 as SNHLY and CDR2 as FYNNEI. The germline V and J ends were trimmed by 3 bases and 0 bases, with 9 bases remaining between them. CDR3 length: 15 amino acids. The CDR3 DNA follows: TGTGCCAGCAGTGATGGGAGAAATAGCAATCAGCCCCAGCATTTT. Protein product: CASSDGRNSNQPQHF.

J is TRBJ1-2 and V is TRBV23-1; 9 bases match TRBD1. TRBV23-1 is known as an ORF, though its function is uncertain. V lost 10 bases and J lost 3; bases outside the gene matches: 12. This CDR3 is built from 15 residues. The CDR3 spells CATLGQGASDYGYTF. CDR3 bases: TGCGCCACCCTGGGACAGGGAGCGTCAGACTATGGCTACACCTTC.

DNA for the CDR3: TGTGCCAGCAGCTTGGGACAGGGGCGCACCGGGGAGCTGTTTTTT. Translating gives CASSLGQGRTGELFF. The chain joins TRBV13 to TRBJ2-2, with TRBD1 identical over 10 bases. The V gene end was trimmed by 3 bases and the J gene end by 4 bases; junction bases not matched to a gene: 2. The CDR3 extends over 15 amino acids. The germline gives CDR1 PRHDT, CDR2 FYEKMQ (reference sequence).

This rearrangement joins TRBV6-1 to TRBJ1-3; perhaps TRBD1 as D (5 bases). Trimming took off 0 bases at V and 3 bases at J, with 12 bases between the two ends. The CDR3 contains 16 residues. Per the germline V gene, CDR1 is MNHNS and CDR2 is SASEGT. CDR3 sequence reads: CASSEALGRVGNTIYF. CDR3 bases: TGTGCCAGCAGTGAAGCTCTAGGCAGGGTTGGAAACACCATATATTTT.

This sequence joins TRBV2 and TRBJ2-1; 11 bases are a match to TRBD2. V was pared by 5 bases and J by 8 bases, with 11 bases of the junction left unmatched. There are 16 residues in the CDR3. The germline gives CDR1 SNHLY, CDR2 FYNNEI. The chain's CDR3 is CASSLISGGAFYEQFF. As DNA, the CDR3 is TGTGCCAGCAGTTTGATTAGCGGGGGGGCCTTCTATGAGCAGTTCTTC.

J is TRBJ2-1 and V is TRBV15; possibly TRBD1 for D (5 bases). The CDR3 is made up of 15 amino acids. Trimming shortened V by 1 base and J by 9 bases, and 16 bases separated the two germline ends. Germline V gene sequence: CDR1 LNHNV, CDR2 YYDKDF (reference sequence). The CDR3 reads CATSRGRTRSGEQFF. For the CDR3, the DNA is TGTGCCACCAGCAGAGGACGGACACGTTCTGGTGAGCAGTTCTTC. Full variable domain (rest looked up from reference TRBV15 and TRBJ2-1): DAMVIQNPRYQVTQFGKPVTLSCSQTLNHNVMYWYQQKSSQAPKLLFHYYDKDFNNEADTPDNFQSRRPNTSFCFLDIRSPGLGDTAMYLCATSRGRTRSGEQFFGPGTRLTVL.

The rearrangement uses TRBV6-5 and TRBJ2-1; TRBD2 aligns across 7 bases. Germline V gene lookup returns CDR1 MNHEY and CDR2 SVGAGI. V lost 8 bases, J lost 9 bases, and 4 bases stayed unmatched. The CDR3 sequence is 11 residues long. CDR3 DNA sequence: TGTGCCAGCGGGAGGGCGGGTGAGCAGTTCTTC. It is translated as CASGRAGEQFF.

The V gene is TRBV30, the J gene TRBJ2-1, with a weak D call TRBD2 (6 bases). V was trimmed by 1 base and J by 4 bases, leaving 11 bases between them. This CDR3 region has 14 residues. CDR1 is GTSNPN and CDR2 is SVGIG in the germline V gene (reference sequence). CDR3 in amino acids: CAWSGGRLYNEQFF. The DNA for the CDR3 is TGTGCCTGGAGTGGAGGGAGGCTTTACAATGAGCAGTTCTTC.

This clone was seen just once. The junction and the germline gene differ at one end; a read error may be behind it. The V gene is TRBV7-7, the J gene TRBJ2-5; 7 bases are a match to TRBD1. Germline V gene data show CDR1 as SSHAT and CDR2 as FNYEAQ (reference sequence). This CDR3 spans 13 amino acids. The CDR3 DNA follows: TGTGCTAGCAGCACCAGGGACAGAGAGACCCAGTACTTC. It codes for CASSTRDRETQYF.

The CDR3 region has the DNA TGCGCCAGCAGCTTGCTTACAGGGGATGTGGAGACCCAGTACTTC. It yields the protein CASSLLTGDVETQYF. The chain has TRBV5-1 and TRBJ2-5, with 7 bases aligning to TRBD1. CDR1 and CDR2 from the germline V gene are SGHRS and YFSETQ. V was pared by 1 base and J by 5 bases, with 8 bases of the junction left unmatched. This CDR3 has 15 residues.

The chain links TRBV5-4 to TRBJ1-2; no definite D call. The germline V gene has CDR1 SGHNT and CDR2 YYREEE (reference sequence). V lost 1 base to trimming and J lost 7 bases, with 11 bases between them. This CDR3 has 13 residues. Here the CDR3 reads CASSLNGFGGYTF. The CDR3 DNA reads TGTGCCAGCAGCTTGAACGGTTTTGGTGGCTACACCTTC.

About this clone: The sample carries other DNA sequences with the same CDR3. V and J are TRBV9 and TRBJ1-1; tentatively, D is TRBD1 (5 bases). V was cut by 2 bases and J by 4 bases, with 9 bases left in between. Germline V gene data show CDR1 as SGDLS and CDR2 as YYNGEE. The length of the CDR3 is 13 residues. DNA for the CDR3: TGTGCCAGCAGCGTCGGGGGTTCCACTGAAGCTTTCTTT. Protein product: CASSVGGSTEAFF.

J is TRBJ2-3 and V is TRBV5-1; D is possibly TRBD2 (6 bases). The CDR3 runs to 15 residues. Trimming pared 9 bases from V and 3 bases from J, leaving 20 bases between. Per the germline V gene, CDR1 is SGHRS and CDR2 is YFSETQ. The CDR3 here is CATQPGSSVTDTQYF. The CDR3 DNA reads as TGCGCCACCCAGCCCGGGTCTAGCGTTACAGATACGCAGTATTTT.

The rearrangement uses TRBV30 and TRBJ2-2; 7 positions agree with TRBD1. Trimming removed 3 bases from V and 0 bases from J; junction bases left unmatched: 7. The CDR3 is made up of 16 amino acids. Per germline, CDR1 GTSNPN and CDR2 SVGIG (reference sequence). The CDR3 DNA sequence: TGTGCCTGGAGGGGGGACGGGACAGCGAACACCGGGGAGCTGTTTTTT. Translating gives CAWRGDGTANTGELFF.

The chain's CDR3 is CASSSTSGRWYEQYF. CDR3 in DNA: TGTGCCAGCAGCTCAACTAGCGGGAGGTGGTACGAGCAGTACTTC. The chain recombines TRBV11-2 with TRBJ2-7, with 12 bases identical to TRBD2. Trimming cost V 4 bases and J 4 bases; bases outside gene matches: 5. The CDR3 is made up of 15 amino acids. Germline V lookup: CDR1 SGHAT, CDR2 FQNNGV.

The chain links TRBV10-3 to TRBJ2-5; 8 nucleotides align to TRBD2. V trimming: 2 bases; J trimming: 5 bases; junction bases outside the gene matches: 7. Germline assignment: CDR1 ENHRY and CDR2 SYGVKD. The CDR3 extends over 15 amino acids. The CDR3 reads CAISETGGPGETQYF. The CDR3 DNA is TGTGCCATCAGTGAGACGGGGGGGCCGGGGGAGACCCAGTACTTC.

The V call is TRBV29-1, the J call TRBJ1-2; TRBD1 matches 9 bases. V shed 6 bases, J shed 0 bases, and the junction held 5 bases outside the gene matches. The germline V gene encodes CDR1 SQVTM and CDR2 ANQGSEA. The CDR3 runs to 14 residues. The CDR3 region has the DNA TGCAGCGTGGAACGACAGGGGGCTAACTATGGCTACACCTTC. It translates to CSVERQGANYGYTF.

V is TRBV11-2 and J is TRBJ1-3; D is undetermined. The germline gives CDR1 SGHAT, CDR2 FQNNGV. The CDR3 consists of 16 residues. V lost 0 bases and J lost 1, with 10 bases in between. As DNA, the CDR3 is TGTGCCAGCAGCTTAGACAGAGGGTCTTCTGGAAACACCATATATTTT. It specifies CASSLDRGSSGNTIYF.

The rearrangement uses TRBV28 and TRBJ2-1, with a tentative D call TRBD2 (6 bases). CDR1 is MDHEN, CDR2 SYDVKM, per germline. Trimming cost V 6 bases and J 8 bases, with 11 bases left between them. The CDR3 is made up of 12 amino acids. CDR3 DNA sequence: TGTGCCAGCAGCCGACTAGGCTATGAGCAGTTCTTC. Translating gives CASSRLGYEQFF.

The chain is built from TRBV15 and TRBJ1-5, with TRBD1 identical over 9 bases. V trimming: 3 bases; J trimming: 7 bases; junction bases outside the gene matches: 4. This CDR3 has 14 amino acids. Per the germline V gene, CDR1 is LNHNV and CDR2 is YYDKDF (reference sequence). The CDR3 spells CATSSGDRVQPQHF. The CDR3, as DNA: TGTGCCACCAGCAGTGGGGACAGGGTACAGCCCCAGCATTTT.